The sequence of this TCR beta chain was determined in a study of shared clonotypes between healthy human individuals. Germline CDR1 reads ENHRY; CDR2 reads SYGVKD. J lost 4 bases, V lost 9 bases, and 4 bases had no gene match. The CDR3 contains 12 residues. TCRdb's table, derived via immunoSEQ multiplex PCR, lists solely in-frame clones and lacks some. The repertoire consists of around 1.6 million clones, with under 99% occurring once and the leading ten covering about 0.4%. What was sequenced was naive CD4+ T cells sorted from blood. As to subset: CD45RA+ positively selected. The source of this sequence is a man between 25 and 39 years old in good health. V is TRBV10-3 and J is TRBJ2-5; TRBD2 matches 8 bases. This CDR3 reads CAIAGAGETQYF. In DNA form, the CDR3 reads TGTGCCATAGCGGGAGCCGGAGAGACCCAGTACTTC.